The source of this TCR beta chain is a study of breast tumors, draining lymph nodes, adjacent tissues. Study-wide results and caveats: Tumor T cell lymph node origin was a supported hypothesis, not proven.

CDR3 length: 14 amino acids. Germline-derived CDR1 and CDR2 are DFQATT and SNEGSKA (reference sequence). Each CDR3 protein gets one entry after TCRdb re-called the multiplex PCR reads with MiXCR. Among 200,000 to 300,000 distinct CDR3 sequences listed, 30% were seen once. Axillary draining lymph nodes of breast cancer patients supplied the node samples. As for this clonotype: Its antigen is not identified. The junction departs from the called germline gene at one end, perhaps through a read error.

The clonotype originates from a female donor with breast cancer. Some clones in this sample may be carry-over from other donors' samples. The sample was axillary lymph node tissue. The chain links TRBV20-1 to TRBJ2-3; D could derive from TRBD1 or TRBD2 (6 bases each). This CDR3 is CSALEGGSTVTQYF. The CDR3 DNA follows: TGCAGTGCCCTTGAGGGGGGCTCCACAGTTACGCAGTATTTT.